A selection of T cell receptor beta chains follows, all from one sample in a study of T cell responses to AZD1222 COVID-19 vaccine. Sequencing was performed with immunoSEQ multiplex PCR; in TCRdb, only in-frame clones are kept and a portion is missing. Among about 99,000 clones listed, 90% to 95% were seen once. The specimen comprised peripheral blood, sampled 28 days after the second AZD1222 dose. These receptors were taken from an adult who received the AZD1222 COVID-19 vaccine. CDR3s include the opening cysteine and the closing phenylalanine or tryptophan. A D gene is named only where the DNA matches it firmly. Not every row has a clone size; where given, it reads once, few, many or a size class.

len: 21
d_gene: TRBD2
j_gene: TRBJ2-2
v_gene: TRBV27
abundance: .
CDR3nt: TGTGCCAGCAGTTTAGGCTATAAGACTAGCGGGAGGGCCTGGAACACCGGGGAGCTGTTTTTT
CDR3aa: CASSLGYKTSGRAWNTGELFF

len: 17
d_gene: .
j_gene: TRBJ1-4
v_gene: TRBV27
abundance: .
CDR3nt: TGTGCCAGCGGCCCTGGGCAGGTTGGTAGGCGAAATGAAAAACTGTTTTTT
CDR3aa: CASGPGQVGRRNEKLFF

len: 15
d_gene: .
j_gene: TRBJ2-2
v_gene: TRBV6-5
abundance: .
CDR3nt: TGTGCCAGCAGTCCACAGGGACGGAACACCGGGGAGCTGTTTTTT
CDR3aa: CASSPQGRNTGELFF

len: 12
d_gene: .
j_gene: TRBJ2-7
v_gene: TRBV27
abundance: .
CDR3nt: TGTGCCAGCGGAACTAAACCCTACGAGCAGTACTTC
CDR3aa: CASGTKPYEQYF

len: 14
d_gene: .
j_gene: TRBJ2-5
v_gene: TRBV30
abundance: .
CDR3nt: TGTGCCTGGAGTCTACTGACAGCTCAAGAGACCCAGTACTTC
CDR3aa: CAWSLLTAQETQYF

len: 13
d_gene: TRBD1
j_gene: TRBJ2-1
v_gene: TRBV12-3/TRBV12-4
abundance: .
CDR3nt: TGTGCCAGCAGTTTGATAGGGGGCGGCGAGCAGTTCTTC
CDR3aa: CASSLIGGGEQFF

len: 13
d_gene: .
j_gene: TRBJ2-2
v_gene: TRBV5-1
abundance: .
CDR3nt: TGCGCCAGCAGCTTGGCCCAAACCGGGGAGCTGTTTTTT
CDR3aa: CASSLAQTGELFF

len: 11
d_gene: .
j_gene: TRBJ2-1
v_gene: TRBV12-3/TRBV12-4
abundance: .
CDR3nt: TGTGCCAGCAGTTTGGGTGGTGAGCAGTTCTTC
CDR3aa: CASSLGGEQFF

len: 18
d_gene: TRBD2
j_gene: TRBJ2-7
v_gene: TRBV7-8
abundance: .
CDR3nt: TGTGCCAGCAGCTTAGGCGGGACTAGCTATGAGAGCTCCTACGAGCAGTACTTC
CDR3aa: CASSLGGTSYESSYEQYF

len: 13
d_gene: .
j_gene: TRBJ1-1
v_gene: TRBV19
abundance: .
CDR3nt: TGTGCCAGTAGTATCGCCGGGGGAACTGAAGCTTTCTTT
CDR3aa: CASSIAGGTEAFF

len: 13
d_gene: .
j_gene: TRBJ2-2
v_gene: TRBV15
abundance: .
CDR3nt: TGTGCCACCAGCATAGCAGACACCGGGGAGCTGTTTTTT
CDR3aa: CATSIADTGELFF

len: 15
d_gene: .
j_gene: TRBJ2-1
v_gene: TRBV6-1
abundance: .
CDR3nt: TGTGCCAGCAGTGAAGGTGGGGGCCGGTACAATGAGCAGTTCTTC
CDR3aa: CASSEGGGRYNEQFF

len: 14
d_gene: .
j_gene: TRBJ2-6
v_gene: TRBV18
abundance: .
CDR3nt: TGTGCCAGCTCGGAAGACTCTGGGGCCAACGTCCTGACTTTC
CDR3aa: CASSEDSGANVLTF

len: 14
d_gene: TRBD1
j_gene: TRBJ2-1
v_gene: TRBV19
abundance: .
CDR3nt: TGTGCCAGTAGCGGGACAGGGGCCTACAATGAGCAGTTCTTC
CDR3aa: CASSGTGAYNEQFF

len: 14
d_gene: TRBD1
j_gene: TRBJ2-7
v_gene: TRBV7-2
abundance: few
CDR3nt: TGTGCCAGCAGCCGGGGGACAGGGAACTACGAGCAGTACTTC
CDR3aa: CASSRGTGNYEQYF

len: 14
d_gene: .
j_gene: TRBJ1-1
v_gene: TRBV6-2/TRBV6-3
abundance: .
CDR3nt: TGTGCCAGCAGTTACTCGGCGGTGAACACTGAAGCTTTCTTT
CDR3aa: CASSYSAVNTEAFF

len: 15
d_gene: .
j_gene: TRBJ2-4
v_gene: TRBV3-1/TRBV3-2
abundance: .
CDR3nt: TGTGCCAGCAGCCACCAGGCGAAGGGAAGAAACATTCAGTACTTC
CDR3aa: CASSHQAKGRNIQYF

len: 12
d_gene: .
j_gene: TRBJ2-2
v_gene: TRBV13
abundance: .
CDR3nt: TGTGCCAGCAGCTTAACGACCGGGGAGCTGTTTTTT
CDR3aa: CASSLTTGELFF

len: 14
d_gene: .
j_gene: TRBJ1-2
v_gene: TRBV29-1
abundance: .
CDR3nt: TGCAGCGTTGGGTCCCCCTCAGGGGCTTTAGGCTACACCTTC
CDR3aa: CSVGSPSGALGYTF

len: 13
d_gene: .
j_gene: TRBJ2-2
v_gene: TRBV6-5
abundance: .
CDR3nt: TGTGCCAGCAGTTACGTCAGCACCGGGGAGCTGTTTTTT
CDR3aa: CASSYVSTGELFF

len: 14
d_gene: .
j_gene: TRBJ1-2
v_gene: TRBV6-5
abundance: .
CDR3nt: TGTGCCAGCACCCACAGCAGGGGACACTATGGCTACACCTTC
CDR3aa: CASTHSRGHYGYTF

len: 13
d_gene: TRBD2
j_gene: TRBJ2-7
v_gene: TRBV7-9
abundance: .
CDR3nt: TGTGCCAGCAGCTTCGGGACTAGCAACGAGCAGTACTTC
CDR3aa: CASSFGTSNEQYF

len: 15
d_gene: .
j_gene: TRBJ1-1
v_gene: TRBV28
abundance: .
CDR3nt: TGTGCCAGCGACTCCCCCGGACAGATGAACACTGAAGCTTTCTTT
CDR3aa: CASDSPGQMNTEAFF

len: 14
d_gene: TRBD1
j_gene: TRBJ2-7
v_gene: TRBV27
abundance: .
CDR3nt: TGTGCCAGCAGTTTCGGGACAGGGGGCTACGAGCAGTACTTC
CDR3aa: CASSFGTGGYEQYF

len: 16
d_gene: .
j_gene: TRBJ2-3
v_gene: TRBV27
abundance: .
CDR3nt: TGTGCCAGCAGTTTATTTGCGGGAAGTCTATCAGATACGCAGTATTTT
CDR3aa: CASSLFAGSLSDTQYF

len: 13
d_gene: .
j_gene: TRBJ1-1
v_gene: TRBV5-1
abundance: .
CDR3nt: TGCGCCAGCAGCTTGGAAGGGAACACTGAAGCTTTCTTT
CDR3aa: CASSLEGNTEAFF

len: 12
d_gene: .
j_gene: TRBJ1-2
v_gene: TRBV29-1
abundance: once
CDR3nt: TGCAGCGACTGGACGGCAAACTATGGCTACACCTTC
CDR3aa: CSDWTANYGYTF

len: 14
d_gene: TRBD1
j_gene: TRBJ1-4
v_gene: TRBV5-1
abundance: once
CDR3nt: TGCGCCAGCAGCTCGGGACAGGGGAGTGAAAAACTGTTTTTT
CDR3aa: CASSSGQGSEKLFF

len: 15
d_gene: .
j_gene: TRBJ2-3
v_gene: TRBV7-9
abundance: .
CDR3nt: TGTGCCAGCAGCTCCGATGGCGGGAACACAGATACGCAGTATTTT
CDR3aa: CASSSDGGNTDTQYF

len: 15
d_gene: .
j_gene: TRBJ2-3
v_gene: TRBV27
abundance: .
CDR3nt: TGTGCCAGCAGTTTAGGGCCTTCAGGCACAGATACGCAGTATTTT
CDR3aa: CASSLGPSGTDTQYF

len: 16
d_gene: .
j_gene: TRBJ2-1
v_gene: TRBV24-1
abundance: .
CDR3nt: TGTGCCACCCCCTCGCGATCGGGACAAATACACAATGAGCAGTTCTTC
CDR3aa: CATPSRSGQIHNEQFF

len: 16
d_gene: TRBD1
j_gene: TRBJ2-7
v_gene: TRBV5-1
abundance: .
CDR3nt: TGCGCCAGCAGCTTGGCCTGGGACAGGGGACTATACGAGCAGTACTTC
CDR3aa: CASSLAWDRGLYEQYF

len: 14
d_gene: TRBD1
j_gene: TRBJ1-1
v_gene: TRBV9
abundance: .
CDR3nt: TGTGCCAGCAGCGGACAGGGGGCAGGCACTGAAGCTTTCTTT
CDR3aa: CASSGQGAGTEAFF

len: 14
d_gene: .
j_gene: TRBJ2-7
v_gene: TRBV6-5
abundance: once
CDR3nt: TGTGCCAGCAGTTATGGGGAGGGGGTAGACGAGCAGTACTTC
CDR3aa: CASSYGEGVDEQYF

len: 15
d_gene: .
j_gene: TRBJ1-2
v_gene: TRBV5-1
abundance: few
CDR3nt: TGCGCCAGCAGCTCAACCGGGACGGACTACTATGGCTACACCTTC
CDR3aa: CASSSTGTDYYGYTF

len: 16
d_gene: .
j_gene: TRBJ2-3
v_gene: TRBV2
abundance: .
CDR3nt: TGTGCCAGCAGTGAAGCGCGGGTTTCGTACACAGATACGCAGTATTTT
CDR3aa: CASSEARVSYTDTQYF

len: 16
d_gene: TRBD2
j_gene: TRBJ2-7
v_gene: TRBV2
abundance: .
CDR3nt: TGTGCCAGCAGCGAGACTAGCGGGTTTGGGTCCTACGAGCAGTACTTC
CDR3aa: CASSETSGFGSYEQYF

len: 13
d_gene: .
j_gene: TRBJ2-5
v_gene: TRBV28
abundance: once
CDR3nt: TGTGCCAGCAGTTTTCAGGGCATAGAGACCCAGTACTTC
CDR3aa: CASSFQGIETQYF

len: 16
d_gene: .
j_gene: TRBJ1-1
v_gene: TRBV7-2
abundance: once
CDR3nt: TGTGCCAGCAGCTTAGCGCGGCTCAGTTATCATACTGAAGCTTTCTTT
CDR3aa: CASSLARLSYHTEAFF

len: 13
d_gene: .
j_gene: TRBJ2-5
v_gene: TRBV7-2
abundance: .
CDR3nt: TGTGCCAGCAGCCGGACTTTCCAAGAGACCCAGTACTTC
CDR3aa: CASSRTFQETQYF

len: 14
d_gene: .
j_gene: TRBJ1-2
v_gene: TRBV3-1/TRBV3-2
abundance: .
CDR3nt: TGTGCCAGCAGCCAATCGGGGGCGGACTATGGCTACACCTTC
CDR3aa: CASSQSGADYGYTF

len: 11
d_gene: TRBD1
j_gene: TRBJ1-2
v_gene: TRBV28
abundance: .
CDR3nt: TGTGCCATCTGGGACAGGGCCCGCTACACCTTC
CDR3aa: CAIWDRARYTF

len: 15
d_gene: TRBD1
j_gene: TRBJ2-5
v_gene: TRBV5-4
abundance: .
CDR3nt: TGTGCCAGCAGACCCGGGACAGGGAAGCAAAAGACCCAGTACTTC
CDR3aa: CASRPGTGKQKTQYF

len: 17
d_gene: TRBD2
j_gene: TRBJ2-3
v_gene: TRBV9
abundance: .
CDR3nt: TGTGCCAGCAGCGCGGACTTACTAGCGTACGGCACAGATACGCAGTATTTT
CDR3aa: CASSADLLAYGTDTQYF

len: 18
d_gene: TRBD1
j_gene: TRBJ2-7
v_gene: TRBV6-1
abundance: once
CDR3nt: TGTGCCAGCAGTGAGCCGAAAAGGGGGCTAAGGGGGTCCTACGAGCAGTACTTC
CDR3aa: CASSEPKRGLRGSYEQYF

len: 13
d_gene: .
j_gene: TRBJ2-7
v_gene: TRBV12-3/TRBV12-4
abundance: .
CDR3nt: TGTGCCAGCAGAACAGGCGCTTCCTACGAGCAGTACTTC
CDR3aa: CASRTGASYEQYF

len: 14
d_gene: .
j_gene: TRBJ1-1
v_gene: TRBV9
abundance: .
CDR3nt: TGTGCCAGCAGCGTAGTATCATCGAACACTGAAGCTTTCTTT
CDR3aa: CASSVVSSNTEAFF

len: 14
d_gene: .
j_gene: TRBJ1-6
v_gene: TRBV6-1
abundance: .
CDR3nt: TGTGCCAGCAGTGAACAGGGGCCTCTCTCACCCCTCCACTTT
CDR3aa: CASSEQGPLSPLHF

len: 16
d_gene: TRBD2
j_gene: TRBJ2-7
v_gene: TRBV4-1
abundance: once
CDR3nt: TGCGCCAGCAGCCAAGAGTTGACTAGCGACTCCTACGAGCAGTACTTC
CDR3aa: CASSQELTSDSYEQYF

len: 15
d_gene: TRBD2
j_gene: TRBJ2-3
v_gene: TRBV28
abundance: .
CDR3nt: TGTGCCAGCAACCGGGCTAGCGGGATCACAGATACGCAGTATTTT
CDR3aa: CASNRASGITDTQYF

len: 18
d_gene: .
j_gene: TRBJ2-4
v_gene: TRBV5-8
abundance: .
CDR3nt: TGTGCCAGCAGCTTGGCAGCGCCAAAAGTTCTAGCCAAAAACATTCAGTACTTC
CDR3aa: CASSLAAPKVLAKNIQYF

len: 15
d_gene: .
j_gene: TRBJ1-5
v_gene: TRBV7-9
abundance: .
CDR3nt: TGTGCCAGCAGCGCCCCGGGCGGGGGCAATCAGCCCCAGCATTTT
CDR3aa: CASSAPGGGNQPQHF

len: 12
d_gene: TRBD1
j_gene: TRBJ2-5
v_gene: TRBV24-1
abundance: .
CDR3nt: TGTGCCACCGAGGGACAGGGGGAGACCCAGTACTTC
CDR3aa: CATEGQGETQYF

len: 10
d_gene: .
j_gene: TRBJ2-5
v_gene: TRBV24-1
abundance: .
CDR3nt: TGTGCCACCAGTGGAAAGACCCAGTACTTC
CDR3aa: CATSGKTQYF

len: 14
d_gene: TRBD2
j_gene: TRBJ2-5
v_gene: TRBV10-3
abundance: once
CDR3nt: TGTGCCACATCCTCTCCTAGCGGGCAAGAGACCCAGTACTTC
CDR3aa: CATSSPSGQETQYF

len: 12
d_gene: .
j_gene: TRBJ1-1
v_gene: TRBV28
abundance: .
CDR3nt: TGTGCCAGCAGTTTCGGGAGCACTGAAGCTTTCTTT
CDR3aa: CASSFGSTEAFF

len: 14
d_gene: TRBD2
j_gene: TRBJ2-3
v_gene: TRBV5-5
abundance: .
CDR3nt: TGTGCCACCTCCCGCGGGAGGGCAAAAGATACGCAGTATTTT
CDR3aa: CATSRGRAKDTQYF

len: 13
d_gene: .
j_gene: TRBJ1-1
v_gene: TRBV29-1
abundance: once
CDR3nt: TGCAGCGTTGGGGGTCGGGTTGGGACTGAAGCTTTCTTT
CDR3aa: CSVGGRVGTEAFF

len: 13
d_gene: .
j_gene: TRBJ2-7
v_gene: TRBV10-3
abundance: .
CDR3nt: TGTGCCATCAGTACATCTCCGGACACCCCGCAGTACTTC
CDR3aa: CAISTSPDTPQYF

len: 15
d_gene: TRBD1
j_gene: TRBJ1-4
v_gene: TRBV28
abundance: .
CDR3nt: TGTGCCAGCAGTTTACCGCAGGGGGCCGGGGAAAAACTGTTTTTT
CDR3aa: CASSLPQGAGEKLFF